This is a list of T cell receptor beta chains from one sample in a study of T cells in Graves' hyperthyroidism and ophthalmopathy. A single record per CDR3 protein comes from TCRdb applying MiXCR to the multiplex PCR reads. Of 700,000 or so distinct CDR3 sequences detected, roughly 15% appear once; the ten largest clones hold approximately 13%. The sample comprised blood. Receptor source: a woman between 50 and 59 years old with Graves' ophthalmopathy. CDR3s include the opening cysteine and the closing phenylalanine or tryptophan. Fields, in order: J gene, clone size, D gene, V gene, CDR3 protein, CDR3 DNA. A D gene is named only where the DNA matches it firmly. Rows may omit the clone size; those that give it use once, few, many or a size class.

J gene: TRBJ1-5
clone size: few
D gene: .
V gene: TRBV6-2/TRBV6-3
CDR3 protein: CASSWTVNQPQHF
CDR3 DNA: TGTGCCAGCAGCTGGACAGTCAATCAGCCCCAGCATTTT

J gene: TRBJ2-1
clone size: few
D gene: .
V gene: TRBV27
CDR3 protein: CASSLLGQSISEQFF
CDR3 DNA: TGTGCCAGCAGTCTCCTGGGTCAGTCGATTAGTGAGCAGTTCTTC

J gene: TRBJ1-2
clone size: many
D gene: .
V gene: TRBV7-2
CDR3 protein: CASSTGSGNGYTF
CDR3 DNA: TGTGCCAGCAGCACCGGGAGTGGAAATGGCTACACCTTC

J gene: TRBJ2-3
clone size: many
D gene: TRBD2
V gene: TRBV28
CDR3 protein: CASSPPILAGVPDTQYF
CDR3 DNA: TGTGCCAGCAGCCCCCCTATTCTAGCGGGAGTACCAGATACGCAGTATTTT

J gene: TRBJ2-2
clone size: few
D gene: .
V gene: TRBV6-1
CDR3 protein: CASSKGLGGGTGELFF
CDR3 DNA: TGTGCCAGCAGCAAGGGCTTGGGGGGAGGTACCGGGGAGCTGTTTTTT

J gene: TRBJ1-5
clone size: .
D gene: TRBD1
V gene: TRBV5-1
CDR3 protein: CASSIGTDGQPQHF
CDR3 DNA: TGCGCCAGCAGCATCGGGACAGATGGTCAGCCCCAGCATTTT

J gene: TRBJ2-1
clone size: many
D gene: .
V gene: TRBV6-2/TRBV6-3
CDR3 protein: CASRPRVGEQFF
CDR3 DNA: TGTGCCAGCAGACCCAGGGTTGGTGAGCAGTTCTTC

J gene: TRBJ1-5
clone size: .
D gene: .
V gene: TRBV2
CDR3 protein: CASSKAGDQPQHF
CDR3 DNA: TGTGCCAGCAGTAAAGCAGGGGATCAGCCCCAGCATTTT

J gene: TRBJ2-7
clone size: many
D gene: .
V gene: TRBV6-5
CDR3 protein: CASSYQASQGHYIYEQYF
CDR3 DNA: TGTGCCAGCAGTTACCAGGCCTCACAGGGACACTATATCTACGAGCAGTACTTC

J gene: TRBJ2-2
clone size: many
D gene: .
V gene: TRBV12-3/TRBV12-4
CDR3 protein: CASNPGTRTGELFF
CDR3 DNA: TGTGCCAGCAACCCAGGGACACGGACCGGGGAGCTGTTTTTT

J gene: TRBJ2-1
clone size: many
D gene: TRBD1
V gene: TRBV5-8
CDR3 protein: CASSTDRTSYNEQFF
CDR3 DNA: TGTGCCAGCAGCACGGACAGGACCTCCTACAATGAGCAGTTCTTC

J gene: TRBJ2-1
clone size: few
D gene: .
V gene: TRBV30
CDR3 protein: CAWSGSGRSSYNEQFF
CDR3 DNA: TGTGCCTGGAGTGGGTCCGGACGGAGCTCCTACAATGAGCAGTTCTTC

J gene: TRBJ2-1
clone size: .
D gene: .
V gene: TRBV28
CDR3 protein: CASSISLGGSSYNEQFF
CDR3 DNA: TGTGCCAGCAGTATCTCTCTAGGCGGAAGCTCCTACAATGAGCAGTTCTTC

J gene: TRBJ1-1
clone size: few
D gene: .
V gene: TRBV6-1
CDR3 protein: CASRKLDTEAFF
CDR3 DNA: TGTGCCAGCCGTAAGTTGGACACTGAAGCTTTCTTT

J gene: TRBJ2-7
clone size: .
D gene: TRBD1
V gene: TRBV4-1
CDR3 protein: CASSQGDRGESSYEQYF
CDR3 DNA: TGCGCCAGCAGCCAGGGGGACAGGGGCGAAAGCTCCTACGAGCAGTACTTC

J gene: TRBJ2-7
clone size: many
D gene: TRBD1
V gene: TRBV9
CDR3 protein: CASSVEGRGEQYF
CDR3 DNA: TGTGCCAGCAGCGTAGAGGGCAGGGGGGAGCAGTACTTC

J gene: TRBJ2-7
clone size: few
D gene: TRBD1
V gene: TRBV10-3
CDR3 protein: CAIGTGGNYEQYF
CDR3 DNA: TGTGCCATAGGGACAGGGGGCAACTACGAGCAGTACTTC

J gene: TRBJ1-5
clone size: many
D gene: .
V gene: TRBV28
CDR3 protein: CASSLSVYSNQPQHF
CDR3 DNA: TGTGCCAGCAGTTTGTCGGTTTATAGCAATCAGCCCCAGCATTTT